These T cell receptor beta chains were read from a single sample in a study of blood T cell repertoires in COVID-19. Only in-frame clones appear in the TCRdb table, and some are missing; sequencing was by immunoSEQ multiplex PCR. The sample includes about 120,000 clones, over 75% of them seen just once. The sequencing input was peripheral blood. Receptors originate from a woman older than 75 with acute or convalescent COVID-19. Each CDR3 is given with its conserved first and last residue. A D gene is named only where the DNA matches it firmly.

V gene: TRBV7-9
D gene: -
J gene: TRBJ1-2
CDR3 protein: CASSLVQERGYTF

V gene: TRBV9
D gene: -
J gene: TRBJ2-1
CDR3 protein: CASSVEVRDNEQFF

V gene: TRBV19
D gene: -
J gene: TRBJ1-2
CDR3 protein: CASSSLQTYGYTF

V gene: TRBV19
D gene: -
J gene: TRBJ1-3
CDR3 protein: CASATTGSSMAGNTIYF

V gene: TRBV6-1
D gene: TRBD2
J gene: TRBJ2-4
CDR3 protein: CASSEASGKNIQYF

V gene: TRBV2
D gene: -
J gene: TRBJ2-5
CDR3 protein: CASGPTQETQYF

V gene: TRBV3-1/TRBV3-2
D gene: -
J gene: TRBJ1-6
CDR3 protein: CASSQTALGNSPLHF

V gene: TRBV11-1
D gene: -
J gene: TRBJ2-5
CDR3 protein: CASSDGQRETQYF

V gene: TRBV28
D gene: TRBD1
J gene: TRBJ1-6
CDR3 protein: CASSLGQGNSPLHF

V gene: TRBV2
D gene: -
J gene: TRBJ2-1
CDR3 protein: CASNPQGGHNEQFF

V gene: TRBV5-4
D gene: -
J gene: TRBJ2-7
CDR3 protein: CASSPEDRYEQYF

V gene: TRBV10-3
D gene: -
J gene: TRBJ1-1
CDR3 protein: CAISGQLNTEAFF

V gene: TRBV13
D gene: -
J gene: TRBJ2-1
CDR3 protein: CASNSVKFRRGEQFF

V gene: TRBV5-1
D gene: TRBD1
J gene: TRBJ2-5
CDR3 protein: CASSFGTEETQYF

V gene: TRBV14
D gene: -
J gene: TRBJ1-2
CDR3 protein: CASSPVTGWGYGYTF

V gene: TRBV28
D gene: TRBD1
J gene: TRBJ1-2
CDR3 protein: CASRGQGLTNYGYTF

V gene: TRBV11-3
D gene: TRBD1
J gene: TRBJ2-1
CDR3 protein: CASSFGTGGFNEQFF

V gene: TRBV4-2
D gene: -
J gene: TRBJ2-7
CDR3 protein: CASSQARAGEQYF

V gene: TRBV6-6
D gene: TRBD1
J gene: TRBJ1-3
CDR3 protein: CASSTDRISGNTIYF

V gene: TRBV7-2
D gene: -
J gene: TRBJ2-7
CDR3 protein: CASQLQADPYEQYF

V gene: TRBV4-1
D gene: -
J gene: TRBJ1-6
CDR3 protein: CASSQESFQPGGSPLHF

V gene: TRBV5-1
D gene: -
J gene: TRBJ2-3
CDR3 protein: CASSGGQRTDTQYF

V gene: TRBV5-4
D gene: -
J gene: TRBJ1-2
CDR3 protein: CASSRNPPGAINYGYTF

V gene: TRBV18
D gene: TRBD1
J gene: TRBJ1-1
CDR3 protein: CASSPGQGAGEAFF

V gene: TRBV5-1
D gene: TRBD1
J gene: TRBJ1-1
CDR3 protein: CASRRTGDRVAEAFF

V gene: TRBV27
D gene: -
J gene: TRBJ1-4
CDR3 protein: CASRSVNEKLFF

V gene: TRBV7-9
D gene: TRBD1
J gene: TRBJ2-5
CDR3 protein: CASSLTGSRTGWETQYF

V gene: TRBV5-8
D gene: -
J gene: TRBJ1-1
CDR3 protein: CASSPRGMNTEAFF

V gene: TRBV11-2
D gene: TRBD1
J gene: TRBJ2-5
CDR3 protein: CASSSYDRGSKETQYF

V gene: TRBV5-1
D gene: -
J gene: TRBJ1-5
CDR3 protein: CASSLGASSNQPQHF

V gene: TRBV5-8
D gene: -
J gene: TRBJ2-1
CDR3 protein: CASSPLELDNEQFF

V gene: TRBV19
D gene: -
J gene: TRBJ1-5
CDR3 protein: CASRDQAIGPQHF

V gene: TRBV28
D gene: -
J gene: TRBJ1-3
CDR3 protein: CASSLGQGPRNTIYF

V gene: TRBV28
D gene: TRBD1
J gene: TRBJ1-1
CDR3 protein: CASGTVNKEAFF

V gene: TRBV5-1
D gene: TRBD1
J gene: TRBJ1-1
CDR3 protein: CASSFGQGRQAFF

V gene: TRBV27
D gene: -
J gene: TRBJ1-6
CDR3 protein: CASSRGQSPLHF

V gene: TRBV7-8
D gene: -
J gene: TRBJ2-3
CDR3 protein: CASSPYSSDTQYF

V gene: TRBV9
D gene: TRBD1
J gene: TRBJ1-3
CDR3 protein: CASSVDRGPGNTIYF

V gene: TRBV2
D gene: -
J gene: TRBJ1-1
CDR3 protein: CATRRENTEAFF

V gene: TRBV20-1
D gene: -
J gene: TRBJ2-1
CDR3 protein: CSARRGNEQFF